The next 10 T cell receptor beta chains were all read from a single sample in a study of blood T cell repertoires in COVID-19. Profiled with immunoSEQ multiplex PCR; TCRdb holds only in-frame clones, not every one. Counted here are fewer than 350,000 clones, about 87% occurring once; the ten biggest clones make up 1.5% to 2%. The sequencing sample was made of peripheral blood. These receptors all stem from a woman aged 25 to 45 with COVID-19, enrolled during active disease.

This clone has more than one count but fewer than ten. Other DNA sequences in the same sample also yield this CDR3. The V gene is TRBV2, the J gene TRBJ2-5; 7 bases fit TRBD1. The CDR3 has 12 amino acids. CDR1 is SNHLY and CDR2 is FYNNEI in the germline V gene. J gave up 2 bases and V 6 bases, and 0 bases lay outside the gene matches. The CDR3 nucleotides read TGTGCCAGCAGGGGACAGCAAGAGACCCAGTACTTC. Translation: CASRGQQETQYF.

V gene TRBV9 combines with J gene TRBJ2-5; TRBD2 agrees at 10 bases. The germline gives CDR1 SGDLS, CDR2 YYNGEE. V lost 0 bases, J lost 5 bases, and 7 bases stayed unmatched. The CDR3 totals 16 residues. Written as DNA, the CDR3 is TGTGCCAGCAGCGTAGGGGATAGCGGGGGGTTCGAGACCCAGTACTTC. Its protein is CASSVGDSGGFETQYF.

The chain couples TRBV5-4 to TRBJ1-6; 9 bases agree with TRBD1. CDR3 length equals 13 residues. V shed 7 bases, J shed 10 bases, and the junction held 6 bases outside the gene matches. Germline V gene lookup returns CDR1 SGHNT and CDR2 YYREEE (reference sequence). The CDR3: CASSQGAGSPLHF. CDR3 bases: TGTGCCAGCTCACAGGGGGCTGGATCACCCCTCCACTTT.

This chain joins TRBV19 and TRBJ1-5; D gene ambiguous. Trimming shortened V by 4 bases and J by 11 bases, and 12 bases separated the two germline ends. Germline V gene data show CDR1 as LNHDA and CDR2 as SQIVND (reference sequence). The CDR3 runs to 12 residues. The CDR3 loop is CASSNPPGSQHF. In DNA form, the CDR3 reads TGTGCCAGTAGTAACCCTCCGGGGTCCCAGCATTTT.

This clone was counted a single time. The chain employs TRBV6-5 and TRBJ2-7, with 7 bases aligning to TRBD1. The CDR3 is 14 amino acids. With V trimmed by 8 bases and J by 1 base, 8 bases remained unmatched. Germline V CDR1 and CDR2: MNHEY, SVGAGI. This chain's CDR3 is CASETGDSSYEQYV. The CDR3 bases are TGTGCCAGCGAAACTGGGGACAGTTCCTACGAGCAGTACGTC.

The chain uses TRBV29-1 and TRBJ2-3; 8 nucleotides line up with TRBD1. The CDR3 is 13 amino acids. Germline V gene data show CDR1 as SQVTM and CDR2 as ANQGSEA. Unmatched junction bases numbered 7, after V lost 6 bases and J lost 5 bases. Here the CDR3 reads CSVVRGRRDTQYF. For the CDR3, the DNA is TGCAGCGTAGTCAGGGGGCGCAGAGATACGCAGTATTTT.

J is TRBJ1-2 and V is TRBV5-4; tentative D call: TRBD1 (6 bases). The CDR3 covers 14 residues. V was shortened by 2 bases and J by 4 bases, with 12 bases between the two germline ends. In germline, CDR1 is SGHNT, CDR2 YYREEE (reference sequence). The CDR3 DNA is TGTGCCAGCAGCTTCTTCGGACAGTCCTATGGCTACACCTTC. Translating it yields CASSFFGQSYGYTF.

The rearrangement uses TRBV19 and TRBJ2-2; no clear D. Germline values: CDR1 LNHDA, CDR2 SQIVND (reference sequence). With 1 base removed from V and 5 bases from J, the gap between germline ends came to 2 bases. The CDR3 covers 12 residues. The CDR3 sequence: CASSIATGELFF. Written as DNA, the CDR3 is TGTGCCAGTAGTATAGCGACCGGGGAGCTGTTTTTT.

There are a few counts of this clone. V gene TRBV2 combines with J gene TRBJ1-3, with 9 bases aligning to TRBD1. V shed 6 bases and J 2 bases; nucleotides not matched to a gene: 5. CDR3 length: 15 residues. CDR1 is SNHLY, CDR2 FYNNEI, per germline. The CDR3 sequence: CASSLNRGPGNTIYF. The DNA of the CDR3 is TGTGCCAGCAGCCTCAACAGGGGGCCTGGAAACACCATATATTTT.

Only a few counts were recorded for this clone. The chain carries TRBV28 and TRBJ1-1; the D is unclear. V was pared by 9 bases and J by 0 bases, with 8 bases between. The CDR3 has 12 residues. Looked up from germline, CDR1 is MDHEN and CDR2 is SYDVKM. CDR3 sequence: CASEDLNTEAFF. Written as DNA, the CDR3 is TGTGCCAGTGAGGACTTGAACACTGAAGCTTTCTTT.